Reported below is one T cell receptor beta chain. The clone's antigen remains unknown. Per-base qualities were not stored, and no clone one base away is much larger. These data belong to a study of blood T cell repertoires in COVID-19 (TCRdb year 2020). Study-wide context: Collaborator samples came from the United States, Italy and Spain and covered acute and convalescent phases of COVID-19. Samples came from the ongoing ImmuneRACE study (first 160 participants) plus 1,254 subjects from 6 global collaborators. HLA class I and class II types, where available, came from metadata supplied by the sample provider rather than from assay-based typing. Deeply sampled blood TCRbeta repertoires from subjects exposed to, actively infected with, or recovered from COVID-19 were included in the dataset. Sample metadata almost always included a de-identified subject ID, COVID-19 status, age in years and sex. The material from the prospective study consisted of cDNA or gDNA derived from T cells, B-cell-depleted T cells, or PBMCs. The repertoires were made available in a free public database intended to serve as a resource for research on the immune response to SARS-CoV-2.

The immunoSEQ Assay, a bias-controlled multiplex PCR, was used to amplify TCRbeta CDR3 regions from genomic DNA. Processing in the source paper ran as follows. The number of nucleated cells in each sample was estimated from the amplification of reference gene primers within the assay. To quantify the absolute abundance of each unique TCRbeta CDR3 rearrangement, sequence reads were collapsed and filtered. Productive Simpson clonality was computed per sample as the square root of Simpson's diversity index over productive rearrangements. In its TCRdb copy, this immuneACCESS table keeps in-frame sequences only and misses some clones. Where compared with another copy, unresolved V genes explain less than half of these, and the others have no known cause. The V and J calls and clone size are taken from that table; D and trimming were inferred from the DNA. The sample has roughly 87,000 clones on record, approximately 84% of them singletons. The top ten clonotypes cover 17% of the sample.

Each collaborating institution followed its own protocols to collect whole blood in K2EDTA tubes. For TCRbeta analysis, collaborators shipped samples as frozen whole blood, isolated PBMCs, or DNA extracted from either of those sample types. The paper's findings and limits, for the study overall: How much clinical and demographic metadata was included differed by source and by participant, and the metadata was provided uncurated.

The receptor's source is a woman aged 60-75 years with acute or convalescent COVID-19. Sequences were obtained from peripheral blood.

For the CDR3, the sequence is CASSSYRILGYTF. Here is the DNA: TGTGCCAGCAGTTCCTACAGGATCCTAGGCTACACCTTC. Rearrangement joined TRBV6-5 to TRBJ1-2; TRBD1 is perhaps the D gene, given 5 matching bases. V is cut by 4 bases and J by 8 bases, and the space between the germline ends is 14 bases. The CDR3 goes from the cysteine to the phenylalanine over 13 residues. Just CDR3 DNA is preserved here, 39 bases in frame from base 1. According to the germline V gene, CDR1 reads MNHEY and CDR2 reads SVGAGI.